This T cell receptor beta chain was captured by sequencing in a study of T cell repertoires in cytomegalovirus infection. Study as a whole: CMV infection and matching HLA type were both indicated by public TCR beta signatures.

This clonotype was recorded at least ten times. What it recognizes is unknown. TCRdb re-called the reads with MiXCR, one entry per CDR3 protein. The sample includes 250,000 to 300,000 distinct CDR3 sequences, 9.1% of them seen just once. Overall study results and limits: Individuals carrying CMV plus the relevant HLA were identified by cumulative frequency of public TCR beta families. The ex vivo response was dominated by HLA-C-restricted CMV-specific TCR beta clonotypes.

Germline loops: CDR1 LGHNA, CDR2 YSLEER. Between the trimmed V and J ends, which lost 0 bases and 8 bases, there was a span of 10 bases. This CDR3 has 13 amino acids. Sequencing was carried out using PBMCs. J is TRBJ1-2 and V is TRBV4-3; a possible D gene is TRBD1 (6 bases). The receptor was derived from a human donor in good health (CMV status not recorded). Some clones in this sample may be carry-over from other donors' samples. CDR3 DNA: TGCGCCAGCAGCCAAGAACAGGGATGGGGCTACACCTTC. Protein sequence: CASSQEQGWGYTF.